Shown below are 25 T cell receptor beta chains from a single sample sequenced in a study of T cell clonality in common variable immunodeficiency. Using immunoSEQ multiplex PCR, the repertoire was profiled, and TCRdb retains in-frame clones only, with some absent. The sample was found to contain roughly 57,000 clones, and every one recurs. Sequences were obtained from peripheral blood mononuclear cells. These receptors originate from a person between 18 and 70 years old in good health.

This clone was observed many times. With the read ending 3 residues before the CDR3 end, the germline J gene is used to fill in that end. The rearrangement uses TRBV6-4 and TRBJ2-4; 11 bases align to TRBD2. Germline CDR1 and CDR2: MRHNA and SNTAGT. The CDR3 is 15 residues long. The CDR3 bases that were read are TGTGCCAGCGGACGGAATAGCGGGAGGGCCTTAGTT. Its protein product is CASGRNSGRALV. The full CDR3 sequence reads CASGRNSGRALVQYF.

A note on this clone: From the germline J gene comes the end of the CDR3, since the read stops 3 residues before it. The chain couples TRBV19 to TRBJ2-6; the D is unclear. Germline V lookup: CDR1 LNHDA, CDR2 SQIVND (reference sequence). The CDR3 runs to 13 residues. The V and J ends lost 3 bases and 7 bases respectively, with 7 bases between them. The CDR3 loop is CASSIGSANVLTF. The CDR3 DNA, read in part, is TGTGCCAGTAGTATCGGGTCTGCCAACGTC.

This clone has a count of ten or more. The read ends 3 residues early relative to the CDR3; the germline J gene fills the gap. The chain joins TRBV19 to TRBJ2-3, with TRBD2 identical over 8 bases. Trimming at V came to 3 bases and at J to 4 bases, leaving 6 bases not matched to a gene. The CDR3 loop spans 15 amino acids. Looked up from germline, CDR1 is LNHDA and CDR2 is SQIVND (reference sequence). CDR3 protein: CASSMGTRGSDTQYF. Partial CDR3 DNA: TGTGCCAGTAGTATGGGGACTAGAGGTTCAGATACG.

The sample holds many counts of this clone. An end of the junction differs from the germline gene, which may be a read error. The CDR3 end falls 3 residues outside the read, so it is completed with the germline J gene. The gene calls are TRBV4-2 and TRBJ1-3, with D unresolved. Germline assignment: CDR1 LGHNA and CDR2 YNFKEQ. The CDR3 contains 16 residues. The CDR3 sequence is CASSQDLRLSRHTIYF. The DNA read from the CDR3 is TGCGCCAGCAGCCAAGATCTAAGGCTCTCCAGGCACACC.

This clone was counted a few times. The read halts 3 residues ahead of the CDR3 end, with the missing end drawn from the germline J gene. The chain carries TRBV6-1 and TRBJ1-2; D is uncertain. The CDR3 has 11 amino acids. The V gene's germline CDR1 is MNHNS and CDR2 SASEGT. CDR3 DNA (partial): TGTGCCAGCAGTGAGTACTACGAC. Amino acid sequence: CASSEYYD. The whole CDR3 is CASSEYYDYTF.

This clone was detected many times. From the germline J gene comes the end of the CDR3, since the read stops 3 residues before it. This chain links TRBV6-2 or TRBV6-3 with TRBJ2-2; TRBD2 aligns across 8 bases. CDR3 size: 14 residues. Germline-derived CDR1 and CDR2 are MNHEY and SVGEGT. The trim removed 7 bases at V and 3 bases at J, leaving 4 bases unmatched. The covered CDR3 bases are TGTGCCAGCACCAGAGCGGGAGACACCGGGGAG. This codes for CASTRAGDTGE. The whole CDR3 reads CASTRAGDTGELFF.

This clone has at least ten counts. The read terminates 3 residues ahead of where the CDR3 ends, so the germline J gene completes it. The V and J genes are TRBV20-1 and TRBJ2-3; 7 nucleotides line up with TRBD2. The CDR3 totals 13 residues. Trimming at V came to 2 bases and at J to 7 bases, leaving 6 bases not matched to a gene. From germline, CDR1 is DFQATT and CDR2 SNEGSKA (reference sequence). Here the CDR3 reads CSARQWGGNTQYF. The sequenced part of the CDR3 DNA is TGCAGTGCTAGACAATGGGGGGGGAATACG.

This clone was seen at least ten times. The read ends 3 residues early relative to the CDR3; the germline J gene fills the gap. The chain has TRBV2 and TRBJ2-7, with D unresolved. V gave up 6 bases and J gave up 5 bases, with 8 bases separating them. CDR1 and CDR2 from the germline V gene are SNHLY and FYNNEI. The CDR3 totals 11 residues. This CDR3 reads CASSPRDEQYF. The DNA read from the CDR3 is TGTGCCAGCAGCCCTCGCGACGAG.

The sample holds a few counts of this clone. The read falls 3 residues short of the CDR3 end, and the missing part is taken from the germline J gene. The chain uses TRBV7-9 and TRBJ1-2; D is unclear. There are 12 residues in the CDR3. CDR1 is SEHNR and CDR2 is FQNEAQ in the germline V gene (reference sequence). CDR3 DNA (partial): TGTGCCAGCAGCACCGAAAGCCACGAC. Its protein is CASSTESHD. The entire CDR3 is CASSTESHDYTF.

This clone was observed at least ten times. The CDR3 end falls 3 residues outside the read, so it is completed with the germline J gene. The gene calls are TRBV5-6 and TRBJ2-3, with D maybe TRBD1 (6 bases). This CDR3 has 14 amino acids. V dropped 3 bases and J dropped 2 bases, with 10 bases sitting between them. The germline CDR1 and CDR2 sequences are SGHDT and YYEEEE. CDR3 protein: CASSSGQTTDTQYF. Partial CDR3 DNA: TGTGCCAGCAGCTCCGGACAGACCACAGATACG.

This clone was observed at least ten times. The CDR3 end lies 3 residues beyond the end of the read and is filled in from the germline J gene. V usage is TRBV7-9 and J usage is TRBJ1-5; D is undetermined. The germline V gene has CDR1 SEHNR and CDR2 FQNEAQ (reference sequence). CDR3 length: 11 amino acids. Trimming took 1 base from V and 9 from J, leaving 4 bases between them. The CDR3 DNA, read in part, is TGTGCCAGCAGCTTAGAGGGGCCC. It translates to CASSLEGP. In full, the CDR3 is CASSLEGPQHF.

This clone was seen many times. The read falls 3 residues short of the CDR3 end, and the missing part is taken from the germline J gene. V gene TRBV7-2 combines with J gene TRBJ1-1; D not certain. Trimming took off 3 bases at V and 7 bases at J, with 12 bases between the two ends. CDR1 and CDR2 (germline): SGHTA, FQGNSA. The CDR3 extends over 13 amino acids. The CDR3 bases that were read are TGTGCCAGCAGCTTTGAGAGAGCCCTTGAA. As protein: CASSFERALE. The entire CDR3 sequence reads CASSFERALEAFF.

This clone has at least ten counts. CDR3 DNA (partial): TGTGCCAGCAGCCCCGGGGTGGGCAACGTTAATGAG. Protein: CASSPGVGNVNE. The full CDR3 protein is CASSPGVGNVNEQFF. The V and J genes are TRBV7-3 and TRBJ2-1, with a weak D call TRBD2 (5 bases). The CDR3 end falls 3 residues outside the read, so it is completed with the germline J gene. Germline V gives CDR1 SGHTA, CDR2 FQGTGA. This CDR3 spans 15 amino acids. Trimming pared 5 bases from V and 7 bases from J, leaving 18 bases between. Complete variable domain (other parts from reference TRBV7-3 and TRBJ2-1): GAGVSQTPSNKVTEKGKYVELRCDPISGHTALYWYRQSLGQGPEFLIYFQGTGAADDSGLPNDRFFAVRPEGSVSTLKIQRTERGDSAVYLCASSPGVGNVNEQFFGPGTRLTVL.

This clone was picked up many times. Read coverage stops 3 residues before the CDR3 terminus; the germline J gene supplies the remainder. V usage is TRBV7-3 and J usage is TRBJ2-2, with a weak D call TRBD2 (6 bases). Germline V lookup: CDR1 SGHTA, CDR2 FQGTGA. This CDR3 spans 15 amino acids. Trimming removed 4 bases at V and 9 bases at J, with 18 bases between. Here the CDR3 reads CASSSSRDSGRELFF. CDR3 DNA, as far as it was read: TGTGCCAGCAGCTCCTCCCGGGACTCCGGAAGGGAG.

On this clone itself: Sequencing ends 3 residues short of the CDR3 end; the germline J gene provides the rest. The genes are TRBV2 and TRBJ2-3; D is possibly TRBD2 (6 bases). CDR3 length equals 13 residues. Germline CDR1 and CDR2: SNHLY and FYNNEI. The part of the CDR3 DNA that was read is TGTGCCAGCAGTATTGGCGGGGTTCAGCCG. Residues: CASSIGGVQP. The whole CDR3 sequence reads CASSIGGVQPQYF. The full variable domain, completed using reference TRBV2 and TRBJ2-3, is EPEVTQTPSHQVTQMGQEVILRCVPISNHLYFYWYRQILGQKVEFLVSFYNNEISEKSEIFDDQFSVERPDGSNFTLKIRSTKLEDSAMYFCASSIGGVQPQYFGPGTRLTVL.

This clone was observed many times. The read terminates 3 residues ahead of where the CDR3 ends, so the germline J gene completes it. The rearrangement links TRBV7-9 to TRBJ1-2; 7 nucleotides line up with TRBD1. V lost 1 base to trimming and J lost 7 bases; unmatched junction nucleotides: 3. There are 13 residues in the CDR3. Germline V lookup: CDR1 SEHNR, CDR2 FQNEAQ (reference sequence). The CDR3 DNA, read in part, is TGTGCCAGCAGCTTAGGAGGACAGGCTGGC. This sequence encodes CASSLGGQAG. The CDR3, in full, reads CASSLGGQAGYTF.

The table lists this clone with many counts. This chain's CDR3 is CASSLGGSGNQETQYF. The CDR3 bases that were read are TGTGCCAGCAGCCTCGGGGGTAGCGGGAACCAAGAGACC. The V gene is TRBV9, the J gene TRBJ2-5; 8 nucleotides agree with TRBD2. From the germline J gene comes the end of the CDR3, since the read stops 3 residues before it. Unmatched junction bases numbered 8, after V lost 4 bases and J lost 0 bases. The CDR3 is 16 residues long. Germline-derived CDR1 and CDR2 are SGDLS and YYNGEE.

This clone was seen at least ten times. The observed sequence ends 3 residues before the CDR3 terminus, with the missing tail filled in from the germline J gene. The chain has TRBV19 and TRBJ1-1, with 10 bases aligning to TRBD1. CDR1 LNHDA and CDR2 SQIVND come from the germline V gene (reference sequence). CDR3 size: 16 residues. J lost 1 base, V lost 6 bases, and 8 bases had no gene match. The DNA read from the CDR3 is TGTGCCAGTAGCCCCCGGGACAGGGGCCAGAACACTGAA. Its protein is CASSPRDRGQNTE. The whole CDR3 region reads CASSPRDRGQNTEAFF.

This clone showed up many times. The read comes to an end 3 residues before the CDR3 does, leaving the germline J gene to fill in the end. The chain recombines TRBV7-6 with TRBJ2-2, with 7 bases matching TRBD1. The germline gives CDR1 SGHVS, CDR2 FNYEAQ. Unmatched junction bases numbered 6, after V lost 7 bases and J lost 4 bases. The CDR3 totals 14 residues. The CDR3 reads CASTPGQSTGELFF. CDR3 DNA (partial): TGTGCCAGCACCCCGGGACAGTCCACCGGGGAG.

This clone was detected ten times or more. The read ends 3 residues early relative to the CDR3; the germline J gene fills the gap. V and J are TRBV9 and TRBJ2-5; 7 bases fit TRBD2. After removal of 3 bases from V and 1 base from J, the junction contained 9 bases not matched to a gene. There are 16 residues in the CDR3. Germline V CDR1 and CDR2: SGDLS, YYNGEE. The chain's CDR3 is CASSASIGGSQETQYF. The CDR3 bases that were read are TGTGCCAGCAGCGCTAGCATAGGCGGGAGCCAAGAGACC.

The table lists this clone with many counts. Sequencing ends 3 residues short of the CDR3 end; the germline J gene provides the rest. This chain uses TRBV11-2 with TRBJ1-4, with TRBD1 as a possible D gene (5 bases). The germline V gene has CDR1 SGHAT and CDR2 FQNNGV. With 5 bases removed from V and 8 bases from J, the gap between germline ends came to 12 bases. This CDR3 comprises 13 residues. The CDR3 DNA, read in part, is TGTGCCAGCAGCGGGACTTCTGAGGAAAAA. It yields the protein CASSGTSEEK. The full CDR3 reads CASSGTSEEKLFF.

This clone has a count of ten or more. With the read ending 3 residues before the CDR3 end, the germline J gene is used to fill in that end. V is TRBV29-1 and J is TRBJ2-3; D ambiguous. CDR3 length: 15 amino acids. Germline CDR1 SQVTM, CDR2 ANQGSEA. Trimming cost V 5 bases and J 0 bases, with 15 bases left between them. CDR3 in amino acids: CSVRPGRSSTDTQYF. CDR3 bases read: TGCAGCGTTCGGCCCGGCAGGAGCAGCACAGATACG.

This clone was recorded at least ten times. The CDR3 bases that were read are TGTGCCAGCAGTTTCCGGACAGGGATCTCACCC. This gives the protein CASSFRTGISP. The entire CDR3 protein is CASSFRTGISPLHF. This chain uses TRBV28 with TRBJ1-6; TRBD1 aligns across 8 bases. Read coverage stops 3 residues before the CDR3 terminus; the germline J gene supplies the remainder. CDR3 length: 14 residues. V was clipped by 3 bases and J by 10 bases; unmatched bases: 5. Germline loops: CDR1 MDHEN, CDR2 SYDVKM.

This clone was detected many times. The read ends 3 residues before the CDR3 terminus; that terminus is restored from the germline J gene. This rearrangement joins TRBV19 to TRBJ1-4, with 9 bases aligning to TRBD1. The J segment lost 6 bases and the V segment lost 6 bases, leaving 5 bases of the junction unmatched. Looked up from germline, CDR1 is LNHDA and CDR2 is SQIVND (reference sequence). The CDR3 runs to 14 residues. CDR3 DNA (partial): TGTGCCAGTAGATTTCGACAGGGGGATGAAAAA. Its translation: CASRFRQGDEK. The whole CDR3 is CASRFRQGDEKLFF.

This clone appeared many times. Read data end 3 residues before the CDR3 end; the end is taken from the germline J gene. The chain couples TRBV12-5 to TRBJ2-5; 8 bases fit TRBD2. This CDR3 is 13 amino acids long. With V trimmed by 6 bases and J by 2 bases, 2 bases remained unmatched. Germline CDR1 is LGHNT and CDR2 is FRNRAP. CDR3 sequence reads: CASGTSAQETQYF. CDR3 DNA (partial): TGTGCTAGTGGGACTAGCGCACAAGAGACC. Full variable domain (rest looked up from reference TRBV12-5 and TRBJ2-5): DARVTQTPRHKVTEMGQEVTMRCQPILGHNTVFWYRQTMMQGLELLAYFRNRAPLDDSGMPKDRFSAEMPDATLATLKIQPSEPRDSAVYFCASGTSAQETQYFGPGTRLLVL.